One sample yielded the 27 T cell receptor beta chains listed below, sequenced in a study of response to subunit inactivated influenza vaccine. TCRdb re-called the RT-PCR reads with MiXCR, one entry per CDR3 protein. In the table there are about 540,000 distinct CDR3 sequences, 14% of which are singletons. The sequenced sample was PBMCs from blood, obtained roughly 12 days after vaccination. Receptor source: a man aged 50 to 60 who received an inactivated influenza vaccine.

CDR3 protein: CSAAIAGSYNEQFF. Here the CDR3 DNA reads TGCAGTGCTGCGATAGCGGGGAGCTACAATGAGCAGTTCTTC. The chain links TRBV20-1 to TRBJ2-1; 8 bases agree with TRBD2. Germline assignment: CDR1 DFQATT and CDR2 SNEGSKA (reference sequence). This CDR3 is 14 amino acids long. With 5 bases clipped from V and 3 bases from J, the junction kept 6 bases outside the gene matches.

This clonotype appeared a few times. The chain joins TRBV3-1 to TRBJ2-1, with 7 positions matching TRBD2. V trimming: 4 bases; J trimming: 6 bases; junction bases outside the gene matches: 9. This CDR3 is 15 amino acids long. The germline CDR1 and CDR2 sequences are LGHDT and YNNKEL (reference sequence). CDR3 in DNA: TGTGCCAGCAGCCCCCTGCGGGGGAGAGGCAATGAGCAGTTCTTC. Its protein is CASSPLRGRGNEQFF.

The chain links TRBV6-6 to TRBJ2-7; tentatively, D is TRBD1 or TRBD2 (5 bases each). Trimming removed 5 bases from V and 9 bases from J, with 14 bases in between. Germline CDR1 MNHNY, CDR2 SVGAGI (reference sequence). CDR3 size: 12 residues. CDR3 sequence reads: CASSPQGVRQYF. CDR3 DNA sequence: TGTGCCAGCAGTCCCCAGGGAGTGCGGCAGTACTTC.

This clonotype was counted between two and nine times. V usage is TRBV5-5 and J usage is TRBJ1-4; the D is unclear. Trimming took off 0 bases at V and 2 bases at J, with 8 bases between the two ends. This CDR3 spans 15 amino acids. Germline-derived CDR1 and CDR2 are SGHKS and YYEKEE (reference sequence). CDR3 sequence: CASSLEQSTNEKLFF. The CDR3 DNA sequence: TGTGCCAGCAGCTTGGAACAATCTACTAATGAAAAACTGTTTTTT.

There are a few counts of this clonotype. The chain has TRBV2 and TRBJ2-1; D possibly corresponds to TRBD2 (5 bases). The CDR3 has 16 residues. Trimming removed 4 bases from V and 2 bases from J, with 15 bases in between. Germline V gene sequence: CDR1 SNHLY, CDR2 FYNNEI. Here the CDR3 reads CASSVYSGTTYNEQFF. CDR3 sequence (DNA): TGTGCCAGCAGTGTATACTCGGGAACGACCTACAATGAGCAGTTCTTC.

The chain links TRBV2 to TRBJ2-1, with 8 bases lining up with TRBD2. V was clipped by 3 bases and J by 4 bases; unmatched bases: 5. The CDR3 runs to 15 residues. CDR1 SNHLY and CDR2 FYNNEI come from the germline V gene. CDR3 sequence (DNA): TGTGCCAGCAGTGAGCGAGCGGGGGTATACAATGAGCAGTTCTTC. This gives the protein CASSERAGVYNEQFF.

This clonotype was counted only a few times. The chain uses TRBV14 and TRBJ2-4; no firm D call. Germline V lookup: CDR1 SGHDN, CDR2 FVKESK. V lost 0 bases to trimming and J lost 6 bases, with 9 bases between them. This CDR3 is 14 amino acids long. For the CDR3, the DNA is TGTGCCAGCAGCCAAGACCAGGTTATAAACATTCAGTACTTC. Protein: CASSQDQVINIQYF.

This clonotype was seen a few times. This rearrangement joins TRBV6-2 or TRBV6-3 to TRBJ1-2, with 8 bases identical to TRBD1. CDR1 and CDR2 (germline): MNHEY, SVGEGT. The length of the CDR3 is 14 residues. V lost 5 bases, J lost 4 bases, and 6 bases stayed unmatched. The CDR3 loop is CASSDYGQGYGYTF. The CDR3 bases are TGTGCCAGCAGTGACTACGGACAGGGCTATGGCTACACCTTC.

This chain uses TRBV5-6 with TRBJ1-5, with a tentative D call TRBD1 (5 bases). Germline V gives CDR1 SGHDT, CDR2 YYEEEE. This CDR3 comprises 16 residues. The ends were cut back, 3 bases at V and 1 base at J, with 14 bases in the middle. The DNA of the CDR3 is TGTGCCAGCAGCTGGGGGTCCGGGGGGAGCAATCAGCCCCAGCATTTT. This translates into CASSWGSGGSNQPQHF.

The V call is TRBV5-6, the J call TRBJ2-1, with TRBD2 identical over 10 bases. The germline V gene has CDR1 SGHDT and CDR2 YYEEEE. The CDR3 length is 15 residues. Trimming at V came to 3 bases and at J to 9 bases, leaving 9 bases not matched to a gene. CDR3 DNA: TGTGCCAGCAGCTCCCGGTCTAGCGGGAGAGTTGAGCAGTTCTTC. It encodes CASSSRSSGRVEQFF. Filled out from reference TRBV5-6 and TRBJ2-1, the complete variable domain reads DAGVTQSPTHLIKTRGQQVTLRCSPKSGHDTVSWYQQALGQGPQFIFQYYEEEERQRGNFPDRFSGHQFPNYSSELNVNALLLGDSALYLCASSSRSSGRVEQFFGPGTRLTVL.

The J gene is TRBJ2-6, the V gene TRBV28; tentative D call: TRBD1 (6 bases). The length of the CDR3 is 18 residues. Germline CDR1 and CDR2: MDHEN and SYDVKM. V was clipped by 8 bases and J by 0 bases, with 20 bases between them. The CDR3 coding sequence is TGTGCCAGCGGATTACTAGGGGGTCAAACCTCTGGGGCCAACGTCCTGACTTTC. It specifies CASGLLGGQTSGANVLTF.

This clonotype appeared a few times. The V and J genes are TRBV10-3 and TRBJ2-5; no reliable D call. The ends were cut back, 8 bases at V and 3 bases at J, with 10 bases in the middle. Germline lookup yields CDR1 ENHRY and CDR2 SYGVKD. This CDR3 is 12 amino acids long. The CDR3 sequence is CAIGVGEETQYF. The CDR3 nucleotides read TGTGCCATCGGGGTTGGAGAAGAGACCCAGTACTTC.

This clonotype showed up just a few times. The chain links TRBV15 to TRBJ2-2; D is undetermined. V lost 3 bases, J lost 0 bases, and 11 bases lay in between. Germline CDR1 and CDR2: LNHNV and YYDKDF (reference sequence). The CDR3 sequence is 16 residues long. Here the CDR3 DNA reads TGTGCCACCAGCAGTCAAAGGCCCCCGAACACCGGGGAGCTGTTTTTT. Translated: CATSSQRPPNTGELFF.

This clonotype was observed a few times. The rearrangement joins TRBV5-1 to TRBJ2-1; 14 bases match TRBD2. V gave up 4 bases and J gave up 7 bases; unmatched junction bases: 7. The germline gives CDR1 SGHRS, CDR2 YFSETQ. The length of the CDR3 is 16 residues. The CDR3, as DNA: TGCGCCAGCAGCCTAGGGACTAGCGGGGGTCTTAATGAGCAGTTCTTC. Its protein is CASSLGTSGGLNEQFF.

This clonotype has ten or more counts. V and J are TRBV4-1 and TRBJ2-2; tentatively, D is TRBD1 (6 bases). CDR3 length: 15 residues. The germline CDR1 and CDR2 sequences are MGHRA and YSYEKL. V lost 4 bases to trimming and J lost 3 bases, with 12 bases between them. CDR3 sequence (DNA): TGCGCCAGCAGCCTGGCAGGGGTGGACACCGGGGAGCTGTTTTTT. This encodes CASSLAGVDTGELFF.

The V and J genes are TRBV11-3 and TRBJ2-5; no clear D. Deletions cut 3 bases from V and 3 bases from J, with 8 bases between. The CDR3 is 13 residues long. Per the germline V gene, CDR1 is SGHNT and CDR2 is YENEEA. The CDR3: CASSFGPKETQYF. CDR3 sequence (DNA): TGTGCCAGCAGCTTTGGGCCTAAAGAGACCCAGTACTTC.

This clonotype was counted between two and nine times. V and J are TRBV5-1 and TRBJ2-2; D gene uncertain. Germline V CDR1 and CDR2: SGHRS, YFSETQ. V was clipped by 0 bases and J by 1 base, with 7 bases between them. This CDR3 region has 15 residues. The CDR3 DNA is TGCGCCAGCAGCTTGGGGAGACAGAACACCGGGGAGCTGTTTTTT. Protein: CASSLGRQNTGELFF.

The gene calls are TRBV7-8 and TRBJ1-1; D not certain. The CDR3 is made up of 13 amino acids. V lost 2 bases, J lost 11 bases, and 15 bases lay in between. Germline V CDR1 and CDR2: SGHVS, FQNEAQ. In DNA, the CDR3 is TGTGCCAGCAGCTTATTGGGCAGACGCGACGCTTTCTTT. Protein sequence: CASSLLGRRDAFF.

The V call is TRBV7-9, the J call TRBJ2-3; 8 bases line up with TRBD1. The CDR3 loop spans 16 amino acids. The germline CDR1 and CDR2 sequences are SEHNR and FQNEAQ (reference sequence). The J segment lost 2 bases and the V segment lost 5 bases, leaving 9 bases of the junction unmatched. The CDR3 coding sequence is TGTGCCAGCAGCGGCACCGGGACAGGTACCACAGATACGCAGTATTTT. As protein: CASSGTGTGTTDTQYF.

This clonotype came up a few times. This chain uses TRBV4-3 with TRBJ2-2; D unclear. V was shortened by 1 base and J by 2 bases, with 17 bases between the two germline ends. Per the germline V gene, CDR1 is LGHNA and CDR2 is YSLEER. This CDR3 region has 18 residues. The CDR3 loop reads CASSQGIRFSGNTGELFF. CDR3 sequence (DNA): TGCGCCAGCAGCCAAGGCATCCGATTTTCAGGAAACACCGGGGAGCTGTTTTTT.

In this sample, this clonotype turned up a few times. CDR3 in amino acids: CASSYPRDQPQHF. Here the CDR3 DNA reads TGTGCCAGCAGTTACCCCCGGGACCAGCCCCAGCATTTT. The V gene is TRBV6-2 or TRBV6-3, the J gene TRBJ1-5; weak D call: TRBD1 (5 bases). CDR1 and CDR2 (germline): MNHEY, SVGEGT. CDR3 length: 13 residues. The ends were cut back, 2 bases at V and 7 bases at J, with 9 bases in the middle.

The CDR3 DNA reads TGCAGTGCTGGGGACAGGAAAATCCAAGAGACCCAGTACTTC. This gives the protein CSAGDRKIQETQYF. The rearrangement joins TRBV20-1 to TRBJ2-5, with TRBD1 identical over 8 bases. With V trimmed by 5 bases and J by 1 base, 6 bases remained unmatched. The CDR3 loop spans 14 amino acids. CDR1 is DFQATT, CDR2 SNEGSKA, per germline (reference sequence).

This clonotype was detected only a few times. This chain uses TRBV3-1 with TRBJ2-1, with D possibly matching TRBD2 (7 bases). Between the trimmed V and J ends, which lost 0 bases and 7 bases, there was a span of 19 bases. Germline assignment: CDR1 LGHDT and CDR2 YNNKEL (reference sequence). CDR3 length equals 17 residues. CDR3 nucleotides: TGTGCCAGCAGCCAAGAACTGGCGGGGGCCTCCCGGAATGAGCAGTTCTTC. Translation: CASSQELAGASRNEQFF.

The chain links TRBV21-1 to TRBJ2-6. TRBV21-1 is listed as a pseudogene. This CDR3 contains 15 residues. This CDR3 reads CASSKVESGGNVLTF. DNA for the CDR3: TGTGCCAGCAGCAAAGTTGAATCGGGGGGGAACGTCCTGACTTTC.

The chain links TRBV20-1 to TRBJ2-7; D possibly corresponds to TRBD1 (6 bases). Germline V gene data show CDR1 as DFQATT and CDR2 as SNEGSKA (reference sequence). The length of the CDR3 is 13 residues. Trimming left V 4 bases short and J 5 bases short, with 15 bases between. For the CDR3, the DNA is TGCAGTGCTAAGGGGGTAGGTTCGAACGAGCAGTACTTC. Protein: CSAKGVGSNEQYF.

V and J are TRBV28 and TRBJ2-7; D gene ambiguous. The CDR3 runs to 10 residues. The germline V and J ends were trimmed by 5 bases and 4 bases, with 3 bases remaining between them. CDR1 and CDR2 from the germline V gene are MDHEN and SYDVKM. CDR3 coding DNA: TGTGCCAGCAGTAATTACGAGCAGTACTTC. It specifies CASSNYEQYF.

This clonotype was seen a few times. The chain joins TRBV6-4 to TRBJ1-5, with 7 nucleotides matching TRBD1. V lost 7 bases and J lost 2; bases outside the gene matches: 8. The CDR3 covers 15 residues. Germline V CDR1 and CDR2: MRHNA, SNTAGT. CDR3 nucleotides: TGTGCCAGCACCCGACAGGGAGAAGGCAATCAGCCCCAGCATTTT. Translation gives CASTRQGEGNQPQHF.